The present TCR beta chain was sequenced within a study of response to subunit inactivated influenza vaccine. Study-wide results and limits: The authors proposed limited new T cell recruitment per seasonal influenza vaccination.

This clonotype was found a few times. The antigen remains undetermined. Each CDR3 protein gets one entry after TCRdb re-called the RT-PCR reads with MiXCR. The sample records 400,000 to 650,000 distinct CDR3 sequences, approximately 7.2% being singletons. The CDR3 consists of 17 residues. V was clipped by 0 bases and J by 2 bases, with 14 bases between them. The germline gives CDR1 MNHEY, CDR2 SVGAGI. This clonotype was sampled from a man between 50 and 75 years old who received an inactivated influenza vaccine. Here the sequenced sample was PBMCs from blood, taken less than 30 months after vaccination. The chain is built from TRBV6-5 and TRBJ1-3; D possibly corresponds to TRBD1 (5 bases). CDR3 sequence reads: CASSYSIPMGPGNTIYF. The CDR3 DNA follows: TGTGCCAGCAGTTACTCGATCCCCATGGGGCCTGGAAACACCATATATTTT.